This TCR beta chain was found in a study of beta chain features in type 1 diabetes. Study outcomes and limitations: TCRB CDR3s from Type 1 diabetes patients were moderately but significantly shorter in all four CD4+ subsets. Patients' naive, central memory and regulatory TCRB repertoires appeared more alike than those of healthy donors.

Germline CDR1 SGHNT, CDR2 YENEEA. This CDR3 is 13 amino acids long. The V and J ends lost 5 bases and 4 bases respectively, with 9 bases between them. Sequenced material consisted of expressed TCRB transcripts (all of the isolated RNA was reverse transcribed). Profiled with immunoSEQ multiplex PCR; TCRdb holds only in-frame clones, not every one. Here the sample spans about 48,000 clones, over 40% being singletons. Turning to this clone: Its antigen is unidentified.

The receptor comes from a man aged 25-40 years with type 1 diabetes. Sequenced material: Tregs from blood. This sequence joins TRBV11-3 and TRBJ2-1; D is possibly TRBD1 (5 bases). The CDR3 here is CASSAGQYNEQFF. CDR3 sequence (DNA): TGTGCCAGCAGCGCAGGACAATACAATGAGCAGTTCTTC.